This T cell receptor beta chain was profiled in a study of patients and donors after allogeneic stem cell transplantation (dated by TCRdb to 2020 to 2021). In the case of this clonotype: This clone's antigen is unknown. Base qualities were left out, and no much larger clone turns up one base away.

Trimmed from V: 1 base; trimmed from J: 1 base; junction bases lacking a gene match: 10. Looking up the germline V gene yields CDR1 LGHNA and CDR2 YNFKEQ. The CDR3 runs 18 residues from the cysteine to the phenylalanine. The DNA shown is the 54-base CDR3, in frame from base 1. The library was prepared using RT-PCR. The listed sequencing device is NextSeq 550. The public reads were reanalyzed by TCRdb: fastp trimming at Q25, MiXCR alignment, in-frame beta chains only. Identical CDR3 protein sequences are pooled into one entry, listed with their most common genes and DNA. Recorded for this sample are 920,000 or so distinct CDR3 sequences; under 20% of them occurred a single time. The top ten clonotypes cover around 5.5% of the sample.

Sequencing was performed on blood, either unsorted or a sorted T cell fraction (not recorded which). This chain joins TRBV4-2 to TRBJ2-7, with 10 bases aligning to TRBD2. The clonotype was recovered from a human donor who was either an allogeneic HSCT recipient or a stem cell or donor lymphocyte infusion donor (not recorded which). It is not recorded whose cells these are; they may come from a transplant donor. The CDR3 amino acid sequence is: CASSQGLAGVSGSYEQYF. The base sequence is TGTGCCAGCAGCCAAGGGCTAGCGGGAGTTTCGGGGTCCTACGAGCAGTACTTC.